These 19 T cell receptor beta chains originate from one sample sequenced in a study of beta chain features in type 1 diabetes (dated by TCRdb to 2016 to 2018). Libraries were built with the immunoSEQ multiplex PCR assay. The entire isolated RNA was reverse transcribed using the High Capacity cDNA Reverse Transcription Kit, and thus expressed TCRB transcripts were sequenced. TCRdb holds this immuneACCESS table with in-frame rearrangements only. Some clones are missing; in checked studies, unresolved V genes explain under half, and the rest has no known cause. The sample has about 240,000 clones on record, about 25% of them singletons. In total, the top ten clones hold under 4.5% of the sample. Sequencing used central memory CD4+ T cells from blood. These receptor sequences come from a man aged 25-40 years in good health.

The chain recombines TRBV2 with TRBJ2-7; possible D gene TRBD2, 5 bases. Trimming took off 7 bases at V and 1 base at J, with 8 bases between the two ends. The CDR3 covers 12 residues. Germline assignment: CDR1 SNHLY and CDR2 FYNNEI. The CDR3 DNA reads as TGTGCCAGCACCCGGGATTCCTACGAGCAGTACTTC. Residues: CASTRDSYEQYF.

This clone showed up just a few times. The CDR3 DNA is TGTGCCAGCAGCTTAGAAGGGCGCTCCTACAATGAGCAGTTCTTC. Its translation: CASSLEGRSYNEQFF. V gene TRBV7-2 combines with J gene TRBJ2-1; no definite D call. Germline CDR1 reads SGHTA; CDR2 reads FQGNSA. The CDR3 consists of 15 residues. V lost 1 base to trimming and J lost 0 bases, with 7 bases between them.

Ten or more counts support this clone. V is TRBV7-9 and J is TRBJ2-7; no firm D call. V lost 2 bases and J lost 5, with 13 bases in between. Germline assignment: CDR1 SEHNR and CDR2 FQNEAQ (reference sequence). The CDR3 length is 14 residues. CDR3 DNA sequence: TGTGCCAGCAGCTTATCCGCAATAGGTAACGAGCAGTACTTC. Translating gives CASSLSAIGNEQYF.

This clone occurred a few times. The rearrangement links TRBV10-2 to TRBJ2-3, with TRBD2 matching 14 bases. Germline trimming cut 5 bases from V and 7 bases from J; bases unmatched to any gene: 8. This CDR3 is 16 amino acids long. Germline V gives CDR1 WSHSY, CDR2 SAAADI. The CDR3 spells CASSPGLAGGLNTQYF. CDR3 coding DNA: TGCGCCAGCAGTCCCGGACTAGCGGGGGGCCTAAATACGCAGTATTTT.

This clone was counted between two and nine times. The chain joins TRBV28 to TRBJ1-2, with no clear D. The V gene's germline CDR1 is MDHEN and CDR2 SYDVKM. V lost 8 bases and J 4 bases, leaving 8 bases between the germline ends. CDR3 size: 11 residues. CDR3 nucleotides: TGTGCCAGCGGCGGGCGCTATGGCTACACCTTC. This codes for CASGGRYGYTF.

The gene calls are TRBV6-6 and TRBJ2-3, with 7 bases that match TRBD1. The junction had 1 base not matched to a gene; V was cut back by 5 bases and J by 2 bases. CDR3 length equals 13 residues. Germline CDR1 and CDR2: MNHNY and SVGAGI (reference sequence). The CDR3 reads CASSDRVTDTQYF. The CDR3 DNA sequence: TGTGCCAGCAGTGACAGGGTCACAGATACGCAGTATTTT.

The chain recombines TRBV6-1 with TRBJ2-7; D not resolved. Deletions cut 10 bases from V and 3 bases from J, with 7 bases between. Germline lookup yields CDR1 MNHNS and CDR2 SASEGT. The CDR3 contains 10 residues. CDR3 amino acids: CATGIYEQYF. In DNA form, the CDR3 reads TGTGCCACCGGAATCTACGAGCAGTACTTC.

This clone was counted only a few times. In DNA, the CDR3 is TGTGCCAGCAGTGGGACACGGAACACTGAAGCTTTCTTT. It codes for CASSGTRNTEAFF. V and J are TRBV2 and TRBJ1-1; tentatively, D is TRBD1 (5 bases). Germline V CDR1 and CDR2: SNHLY, FYNNEI. V lost 4 bases, J lost 1 base, and 7 bases lay in between. The CDR3 spans 13 residues.

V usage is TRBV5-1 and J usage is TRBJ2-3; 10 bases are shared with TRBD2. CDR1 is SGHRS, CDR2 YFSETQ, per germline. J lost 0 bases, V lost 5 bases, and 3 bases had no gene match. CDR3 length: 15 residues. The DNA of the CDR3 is TGCGCCAGCAGTACTAGCGGGATGAGCACAGATACGCAGTATTTT. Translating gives CASSTSGMSTDTQYF. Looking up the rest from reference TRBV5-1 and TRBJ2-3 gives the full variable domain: KAGVTQTPRYLIKTRGQQVTLSCSPISGHRSVSWYQQTPGQGLQFLFEYFSETQRNKGNFPGRFSGRQFSNSRSEMNVSTLELGDSALYLCASSTSGMSTDTQYFGPGTRLTVL.

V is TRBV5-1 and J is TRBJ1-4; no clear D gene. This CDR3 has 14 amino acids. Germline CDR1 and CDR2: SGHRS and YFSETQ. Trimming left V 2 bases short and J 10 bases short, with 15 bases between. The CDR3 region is CASSFETYNGKLFF. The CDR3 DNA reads TGCGCCAGCAGCTTCGAGACATACAACGGAAAACTGTTTTTT.

The DNA of the CDR3 is TGTGCGTTCGACTCTGGAAACACCATATATTTT. Encoded protein: CAFDSGNTIYF. The rearrangement links TRBV10-3 to TRBJ1-3; the D is unclear. Germline V gene sequence: CDR1 ENHRY, CDR2 SYGVKD. The CDR3 runs to 11 residues.

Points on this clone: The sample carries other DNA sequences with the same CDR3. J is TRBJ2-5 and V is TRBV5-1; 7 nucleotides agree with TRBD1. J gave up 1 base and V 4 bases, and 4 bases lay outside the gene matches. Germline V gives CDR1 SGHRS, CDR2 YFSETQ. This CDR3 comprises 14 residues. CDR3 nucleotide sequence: TGCGCCAGCAGCCCTGGGACAGTCCAAGAGACCCAGTACTTC. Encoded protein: CASSPGTVQETQYF.

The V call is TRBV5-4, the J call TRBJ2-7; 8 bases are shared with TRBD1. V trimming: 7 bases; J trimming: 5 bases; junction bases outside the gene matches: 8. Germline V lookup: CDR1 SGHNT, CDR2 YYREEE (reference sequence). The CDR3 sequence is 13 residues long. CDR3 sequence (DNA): TGTGCCAGCCTCGACAACAGGGGGAACGAGCAGTACTTC. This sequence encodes CASLDNRGNEQYF.

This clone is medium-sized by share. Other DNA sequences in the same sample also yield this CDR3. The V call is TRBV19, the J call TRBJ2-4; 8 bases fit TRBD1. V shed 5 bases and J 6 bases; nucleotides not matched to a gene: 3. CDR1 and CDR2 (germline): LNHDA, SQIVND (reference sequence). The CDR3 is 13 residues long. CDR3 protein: CASSRGQGNIQYF. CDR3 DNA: TGTGCCAGTAGTCGTGGACAGGGAAACATTCAGTACTTC.

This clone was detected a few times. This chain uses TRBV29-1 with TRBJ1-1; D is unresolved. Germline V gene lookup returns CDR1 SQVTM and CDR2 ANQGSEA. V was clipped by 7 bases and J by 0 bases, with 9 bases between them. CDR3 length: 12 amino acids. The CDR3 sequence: CSGASMNTEAFF. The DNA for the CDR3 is TGCAGCGGCGCTTCTATGAACACTGAAGCTTTCTTT.

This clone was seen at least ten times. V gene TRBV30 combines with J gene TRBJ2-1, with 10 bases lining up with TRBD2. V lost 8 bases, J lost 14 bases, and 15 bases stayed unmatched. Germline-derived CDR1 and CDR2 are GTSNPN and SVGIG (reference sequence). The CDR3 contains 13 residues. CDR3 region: CAIRPSGSSKEFF. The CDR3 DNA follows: TGTGCCATAAGACCTAGCGGGAGCAGCAAAGAGTTCTTC.

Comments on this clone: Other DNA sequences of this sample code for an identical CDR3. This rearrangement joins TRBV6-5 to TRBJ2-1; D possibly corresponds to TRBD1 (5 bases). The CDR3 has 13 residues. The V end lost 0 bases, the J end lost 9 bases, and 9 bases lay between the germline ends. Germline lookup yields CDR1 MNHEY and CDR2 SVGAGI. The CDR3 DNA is TGTGCCAGCAGTTACTCAAGGGGCGGTGAGCAGTTCTTC. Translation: CASSYSRGGEQFF.

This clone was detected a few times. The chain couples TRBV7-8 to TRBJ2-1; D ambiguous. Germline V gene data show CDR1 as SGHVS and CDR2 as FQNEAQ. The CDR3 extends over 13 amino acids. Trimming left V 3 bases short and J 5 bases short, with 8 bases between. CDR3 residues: CASSFSMNNEQFF. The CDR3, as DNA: TGTGCCAGCAGCTTCTCGATGAACAATGAGCAGTTCTTC.

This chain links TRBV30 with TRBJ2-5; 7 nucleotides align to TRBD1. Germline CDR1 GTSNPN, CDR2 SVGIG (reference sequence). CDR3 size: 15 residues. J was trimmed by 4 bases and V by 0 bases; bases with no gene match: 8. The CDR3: CAWSVQRGRGETQYF. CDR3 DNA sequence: TGTGCCTGGAGTGTACAAAGGGGGCGAGGAGAGACCCAGTACTTC. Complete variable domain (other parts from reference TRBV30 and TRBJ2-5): SQTIHQWPATLVQPVGSPLSLECTVEGTSNPNLYWYRQAAGRGLQLLFYSVGIGQISSEVPQNLSASRPQDRQFILSSKKLLLSDSGFYLCAWSVQRGRGETQYFGPGTRLLVL.